The 9 T cell receptor beta chains reported below all come from one sample, sequenced in a study of T cell responses to AZD1222 COVID-19 vaccine. Only in-frame clones appear in the TCRdb table, and some are missing; sequencing was by immunoSEQ multiplex PCR. The sample yields 170,000 or so clones, over 85% seen once. Source: peripheral blood, taken 28 days after the second dose of the MenACWY control vaccine. The origin of the receptors is an adult who received the MenACWY meningococcal vaccine as a control.

The chain is built from TRBV5-1 and TRBJ2-7; TRBD1 agrees at 7 bases. J gave up 4 bases and V 5 bases, and 3 bases lay outside the gene matches. Germline values: CDR1 SGHRS, CDR2 YFSETQ. This CDR3 region has 12 residues. The CDR3 DNA follows: TGCGCCAGCAGTGAGGGGGCTTACGAGCAGTACTTC. Translation: CASSEGAYEQYF.

CDR3 amino acids: CASTQWGNTEAFF. The CDR3, as DNA: TGTGCCAGCACACAATGGGGGAACACTGAAGCTTTCTTT. The chain uses TRBV5-4 and TRBJ1-1, with no clear D. Germline lookup yields CDR1 SGHNT and CDR2 YYREEE (reference sequence). Trimming shortened V by 6 bases and J by 1 base, and 10 bases separated the two germline ends. The CDR3 runs to 13 residues.

This chain uses TRBV30 with TRBJ1-5; maybe TRBD1 (6 bases). Germline V gene data show CDR1 as GTSNPN and CDR2 as SVGIG (reference sequence). The CDR3 totals 14 residues. V was shortened by 0 bases and J by 5 bases, with 11 bases between the two germline ends. The CDR3 protein is CAWSVQGGHQPQHF. CDR3 in DNA: TGTGCCTGGAGTGTACAAGGGGGTCATCAGCCCCAGCATTTT.

V is TRBV29-1 and J is TRBJ1-2; 7 nucleotides align to TRBD1. J was trimmed by 0 bases and V by 8 bases; bases with no gene match: 6. The CDR3 is made up of 13 amino acids. Germline lookup yields CDR1 SQVTM and CDR2 ANQGSEA. CDR3 protein: CSYTRGTNYGYTF. CDR3 nucleotide sequence: TGCAGCTACACCAGGGGGACTAACTATGGCTACACCTTC.

The CDR3 coding sequence is TGTGCCAGCAGCCAAACCGCCCTCCGGGGGTCACCCCTCCACTTT. This encodes CASSQTALRGSPLHF. The rearrangement joins TRBV4-2 to TRBJ1-6, with D perhaps matching TRBD1 (5 bases). CDR3 length: 15 amino acids. V was cut by 2 bases and J by 10 bases, with 15 bases left in between. CDR1 is LGHNA, CDR2 YNFKEQ, per germline.

The CDR3: CASSAQGEGTEAFF. The DNA of the CDR3 is TGTGCCAGCAGTGCACAGGGAGAAGGCACTGAAGCTTTCTTT. V gene TRBV2 combines with J gene TRBJ1-1; possibly TRBD1 for D (6 bases). This CDR3 has 14 amino acids. Germline V gives CDR1 SNHLY, CDR2 FYNNEI. Trimming removed 4 bases at V and 4 bases at J, with 13 bases between. Full variable domain (missing parts from reference TRBV2 and TRBJ1-1): EPEVTQTPSHQVTQMGQEVILRCVPISNHLYFYWYRQILGQKVEFLVSFYNNEISEKSEIFDDQFSVERPDGSNFTLKIRSTKLEDSAMYFCASSAQGEGTEAFFGQGTRLTVV.

As for this clone: Its ends do not fully match the called genes, so a read error is possible. The chain couples TRBV28 to TRBJ1-3; D gene unclear. Germline lookup yields CDR1 MDHEN and CDR2 SYDVKM. CDR3 length: 11 amino acids. The CDR3, as DNA: TGTGCCAGCAGGGATGGAGACACCATATATTTT. Protein sequence: CASRDGDTIYF.

This chain connects TRBV11-2 to TRBJ2-1, with TRBD2 matching 11 bases. The trim removed 1 base at V and 7 bases at J, leaving 9 bases unmatched. The CDR3 length is 17 residues. Germline V gene lookup returns CDR1 SGHAT and CDR2 FQNNGV. Written as DNA, the CDR3 is TGTGCCAGCAGCTTAGCCTTTAGCGGGGGGGCCAGAAATGAGCAGTTCTTC. Its protein is CASSLAFSGGARNEQFF.

This chain uses TRBV15 with TRBJ2-1; D is perhaps TRBD2 (6 bases). The CDR3 runs 16 residues. Trimming pared 8 bases from V and 3 bases from J, leaving 20 bases between. The germline V gene has CDR1 LNHNV and CDR2 YYDKDF (reference sequence). The chain's CDR3 is CATSTGSGGSYNEQFF. CDR3 in DNA: TGTGCCACCTCCACTGGCTCCGGGGGAAGCTACAATGAGCAGTTCTTC.